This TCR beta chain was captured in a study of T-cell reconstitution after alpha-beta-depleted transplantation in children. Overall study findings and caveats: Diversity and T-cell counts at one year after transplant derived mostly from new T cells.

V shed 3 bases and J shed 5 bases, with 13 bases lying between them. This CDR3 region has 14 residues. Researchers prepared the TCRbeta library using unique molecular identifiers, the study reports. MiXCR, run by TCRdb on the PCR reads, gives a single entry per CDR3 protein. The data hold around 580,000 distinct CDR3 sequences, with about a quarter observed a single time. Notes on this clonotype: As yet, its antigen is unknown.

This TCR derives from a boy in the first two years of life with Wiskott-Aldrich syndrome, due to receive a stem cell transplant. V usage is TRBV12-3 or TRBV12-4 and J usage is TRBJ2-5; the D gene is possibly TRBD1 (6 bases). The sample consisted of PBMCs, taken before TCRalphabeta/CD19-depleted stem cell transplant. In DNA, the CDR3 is TGTGCCAGCAGTTTTGGGGGCCTCGGGGAGACCCAGTACTTC. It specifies CASSFGGLGETQYF.